Detailed here is one TCR beta chain. The record originates from a study of blood T cell repertoires in COVID-19. Trimming cost V 5 bases and J 6 bases, with 28 bases left between them. Germline CDR1 SGHTA, CDR2 FQGNSA. The CDR3 consists of 18 residues. In the study's own analysis: Using reference gene primer amplification, nucleated cell counts were estimated. Data came from immunoSEQ multiplex PCR; TCRdb stores just in-frame clones and leaves some out. From that table come the V and J calls and clone size; the DNA was used to work out D and trimming. This table holds under 200,000 clones, about 93% found once.

This clonotype was sampled from a man aged 50 to 59 with acute or convalescent COVID-19. J is TRBJ2-5 and V is TRBV7-2, with D possibly TRBD2 on 7 matching bases. Sample: peripheral blood. In DNA, the CDR3 is TGTGCCAGCAGCCCCCGGGGGGCGGCCGGAGGGGCTGGAAAGACCCAGTACTTC. It yields the protein CASSPRGAAGGAGKTQYF.